These 4 T cell receptor beta chains were all obtained from the same sample, sequenced in a study of response to subunit inactivated influenza vaccine. Using its own MiXCR run on the RT-PCR reads, TCRdb lists one record per CDR3 protein. The repertoire holds 530,000 or so distinct CDR3 sequences, with about 10% as singletons. The input for sequencing was PBMCs from blood, taken on the day of vaccination. The source of these receptors is a man between 45 and 60 years old who received an inactivated influenza vaccine.

This clonotype was counted a few times. The chain carries TRBV18 and TRBJ1-3, with D perhaps matching TRBD1 (6 bases). V dropped 2 bases and J dropped 1 base, with 12 bases sitting between them. There are 16 residues in the CDR3. The germline CDR1 and CDR2 sequences are KGHSH and LQKENI. The CDR3 protein is CASSPYPGASGNTIYF. DNA of the CDR3: TGTGCCAGCTCACCATACCCAGGGGCTTCTGGAAACACCATATATTTT.

This clonotype occurred once. V is TRBV6-2 or TRBV6-3 and J is TRBJ2-1; TRBD1 might be the D (6 bases). Between the trimmed V and J ends, which lost 2 bases and 4 bases, there was a span of 12 bases. Germline lookup yields CDR1 MNHEY and CDR2 SVGEGT. This CDR3 spans 15 amino acids. The CDR3 DNA sequence: TGTGCCAGCAGTTACCTCAGGACAGATTACAATGAGCAGTTCTTC. Protein sequence: CASSYLRTDYNEQFF.

At least ten counts were recorded for this clonotype. The V call is TRBV9, the J call TRBJ1-2, with 11 bases aligning to TRBD1. V shed 2 bases and J 8 bases; nucleotides not matched to a gene: 8. Germline V gives CDR1 SGDLS, CDR2 YYNGEE. The CDR3 totals 15 residues. The CDR3 DNA reads TGTGCCAGCAGCGTCGGGACAGGGGGTACGTGGGGCTACACCTTC. Protein: CASSVGTGGTWGYTF.

There are many counts of this clonotype. V is TRBV7-3 and J is TRBJ2-3; 7 nucleotides agree with TRBD2. Germline CDR1 and CDR2: SGHTA and FQGTGA. CDR3 length: 15 amino acids. J gave up 7 bases and V 5 bases, and 12 bases lay outside the gene matches. The CDR3, as DNA: TGTGCCAGCAGCGGCGGGAGCGGGAACTTAAATACGCAGTATTTT. Translated: CASSGGSGNLNTQYF.